This T cell receptor delta chain was captured by sequencing in a study of Vδ1+ human thymocytes. Sequences come from RNA converted to cDNA by reverse transcription. CDR3 amplicons came from multiplex PCR with pooled V-gene forward and constant-region reverse primers. TCRdb re-processed the multiplex PCR reads via CATT. The table shows just under 55,000 delta-chain clones, with around a sixth occurring only once. After alphabeta T cell depletion, CD3+ Vdelta1+ Vdelta2- thymocytes were sorted. Germline loops: CDR1 TSWWSYY, CDR2 QGS. This CDR3 has 23 amino acids. V gave up 1 base and J gave up 3 bases; unmatched junction bases: 23. Regarding the study as a whole: About 20% of thymic delta-chain sequences were Vdelta2, with few Vdelta3, unlike blood Vdelta1+ controls. TRG sequences recurred across donors, whereas TRD sequences stayed essentially private. Thymic TRG and TRD repertoires appeared highly polyclonal, with Gaussian CDR3 length distributions. Bulk repertoire data may be misinterpreted because of unexpected Vdelta2 sequences.

A few counts support this clone. Its antigen is currently unknown. The sequencing input was Vdelta1+ gamma-delta thymocytes from the thymus. The subset was: FACS-sorted CD3+ TCRalphabeta- TCRVdelta1+ TCRVdelta2- thymocytes. This receptor was taken from a boy in the first two years of life who had congenital heart surgery. V and J are TRDV1 and TRDJ1; the match to TRDD3 covers 13 bases. Written as DNA, the CDR3 is TGTGCTCTTGGGGAACGATTCGGTCCTACGACTTACTGGGGGATACGCGCTCCCGATAAACTCATCTTT. This translates into CALGERFGPTTYWGIRAPDKLIF.